One sample yielded the 26 T cell receptor beta chains listed below, sequenced in a study of CD8 T cells in acute hepatitis C reinfection. Documented time point: naive CD8 control sorted from an acute-time-point sample. TCRdb keeps only in-frame clones here, not all; method: immunoSEQ multiplex PCR. The sample lists 30,000 to 40,000 clones, 80% to 90% occurring once. The specimen was naive CD8+ T cells from PBMCs. These receptor sequences come from a woman younger than 35 who spontaneously cleared hepatitis C infection.

The V gene is TRBV7-9, the J gene TRBJ2-7; 10 bases align to TRBD1. There are 15 residues in the CDR3. The V segment lost 2 bases and the J segment 0 bases; nucleotides outside the gene matches: 1. CDR1 and CDR2 from the germline V gene are SEHNR and FQNEAQ (reference sequence). The CDR3 DNA sequence: TGTGCCAGCAGCTTATGGACAGGGGGCTCCTACGAGCAGTACTTC. It codes for CASSLWTGGSYEQYF.

This clone was picked up a small number of times. The V call is TRBV5-6, the J call TRBJ1-2, with 9 bases that match TRBD1. Germline-derived CDR1 and CDR2 are SGHDT and YYEEEE. V trimming: 4 bases; J trimming: 7 bases; junction bases outside the gene matches: 14. This CDR3 is 16 amino acids long. The DNA for the CDR3 is TGTGCCAGCAGCATAGACTCGGGACAGGGACGGTCTGGCTACACCTTC. It encodes CASSIDSGQGRSGYTF.

This chain connects TRBV10-1 to TRBJ2-1; D ambiguous. The CDR3 length is 11 residues. The V gene lost 2 bases and the J gene lost 8 bases, with 4 bases spanning the gap. In germline, CDR1 is WNHNN, CDR2 SYGVQD (reference sequence). CDR3 amino acids: CASSEGDEQFF. Here the CDR3 DNA reads TGCGCCAGCAGTGAGGGGGATGAGCAGTTCTTC.

V gene TRBV13 combines with J gene TRBJ2-1; a weak D match, TRBD2 (6 bases). The germline V and J ends were trimmed by 5 bases and 2 bases, with 16 bases remaining between them. From germline, CDR1 is PRHDT and CDR2 FYEKMQ (reference sequence). The CDR3 sequence is 16 residues long. The CDR3 spells CASSEDREYAYNEQFF. Here the CDR3 DNA reads TGTGCCAGCAGCGAAGACCGGGAGTACGCCTACAATGAGCAGTTCTTC.

This chain joins TRBV15 and TRBJ2-7; TRBD2 aligns across 7 bases. The germline CDR1 and CDR2 sequences are LNHNV and YYDKDF (reference sequence). The length of the CDR3 is 13 residues. The V gene end was trimmed by 7 bases and the J gene end by 4 bases; junction bases not matched to a gene: 7. Written as DNA, the CDR3 is TGTGCCACCAAGGCGGGAGCGAGTTACGAGCAGTACTTC. It specifies CATKAGASYEQYF. The full variable domain, completed using reference TRBV15 and TRBJ2-7, is DAMVIQNPRYQVTQFGKPVTLSCSQTLNHNVMYWYQQKSSQAPKLLFHYYDKDFNNEADTPDNFQSRRPNTSFCFLDIRSPGLGDTAMYLCATKAGASYEQYFGPGTRLTVT.

This clone occurred once. The chain is built from TRBV7-6 and TRBJ1-5; D gene unclear. Trimming pared 1 base from V and 3 bases from J, leaving 19 bases between. The CDR3 has 18 residues. CDR1 is SGHVS, CDR2 FNYEAQ, per germline. CDR3 sequence reads: CASSLGPSARQPNQPQHF. The CDR3 nucleotides are TGTGCCAGCAGCTTAGGTCCCTCGGCTCGGCAGCCCAATCAGCCCCAGCATTTT.

A few counts support this clone. The chain has TRBV5-8 and TRBJ2-2, with TRBD2 matching over 7 bases. CDR1 is SGHTS, CDR2 YDEGEE, per germline. The CDR3 has 17 residues. V lost 4 bases to trimming and J lost 6 bases; unmatched junction nucleotides: 15. CDR3 in amino acids: CASSPRPGLSPPGELFF. The CDR3 bases are TGTGCCAGCAGCCCGAGACCGGGACTAAGCCCCCCCGGGGAGCTGTTTTTT. Together with reference TRBV5-8 and TRBJ2-2, the CDR3 gives the full variable domain: EAGVTQSPTHLIKTRGQQATLRCSPISGHTSVYWYQQALGLGLQFLLWYDEGEERNRGNFPPRFSGRQFPNYSSELNVNALELEDSALYLCASSPRPGLSPPGELFFGEGSRLTVL.

This chain uses TRBV15 with TRBJ2-1; D tentatively fits TRBD1 or TRBD2 (5 bases each). The CDR3 is made up of 12 amino acids. CDR1 LNHNV and CDR2 YYDKDF come from the germline V gene (reference sequence). Trimming cost V 0 bases and J 10 bases, with 7 bases left between them. CDR3 protein: CATSREGEEQFF. The CDR3 region has the DNA TGTGCCACCAGCAGAGAGGGGGAGGAGCAGTTCTTC.

The chain couples TRBV6-5 to TRBJ1-3, with D hard to call. Germline V gives CDR1 MNHEY, CDR2 SVGAGI. V gave up 4 bases and J gave up 0 bases, with 7 bases separating them. This CDR3 has 14 amino acids. The CDR3 protein is CASSSEVSGNTIYF. The CDR3 coding sequence is TGTGCCAGCAGTTCCGAAGTCTCTGGAAACACCATATATTTT.

V and J are TRBV2 and TRBJ1-1; D uncertain. The germline V and J ends were trimmed by 6 bases and 4 bases, with 12 bases remaining between them. The CDR3 runs to 13 residues. Germline V lookup: CDR1 SNHLY, CDR2 FYNNEI. The CDR3 DNA sequence: TGTGCCAGCAGGAACTTGGACGGCACTGAAGCTTTCTTT. The encoded protein is CASRNLDGTEAFF.

This clone was observed once. The V gene is TRBV6-5, the J gene TRBJ2-2; D possibly matches TRBD1 or TRBD2 (5 bases each). V dropped 5 bases and J dropped 6 bases, with 13 bases sitting between them. The CDR3 length is 14 residues. Germline V gene lookup returns CDR1 MNHEY and CDR2 SVGAGI. CDR3 protein: CASSPGSGPGELFF. DNA of the CDR3: TGTGCCAGCAGTCCGGGATCAGGGCCCGGGGAGCTGTTTTTT.

The chain carries TRBV5-6 and TRBJ1-2, with a weak D call TRBD1 (5 bases). Germline V CDR1 and CDR2: SGHDT, YYEEEE. CDR3 length: 15 amino acids. V dropped 1 base and J dropped 5 bases, with 15 bases sitting between them. CDR3 in DNA: TGTGCCAGCAGCTTGTCTGCGGGGCTATGGTATGGCTACACCTTC. Protein: CASSLSAGLWYGYTF.

CDR3 loop: CASSERGGAWTEAFF. The DNA for the CDR3 is TGTGCCAGCAGTGAAAGAGGGGGGGCTTGGACTGAAGCTTTCTTT. The chain recombines TRBV2 with TRBJ1-1; D is possibly TRBD1 (6 bases). CDR3 length: 15 amino acids. Germline V lookup: CDR1 SNHLY, CDR2 FYNNEI. With 2 bases removed from V and 5 bases from J, the gap between germline ends came to 15 bases.

V usage is TRBV27 and J usage is TRBJ2-7; D remains ambiguous. Germline CDR1 and CDR2: MNHEY and SMNVEV (reference sequence). The CDR3 sequence is 12 residues long. V dropped 5 bases and J dropped 2 bases, with 7 bases sitting between them. CDR3 coding DNA: TGTGCCAGCAGTAGCCCGACCTACGAGCAGTACTTC. Translation gives CASSSPTYEQYF.

This clone was seen more than once but under ten times. The J gene is TRBJ2-3, the V gene TRBV7-9; D ambiguous. Germline lookup yields CDR1 SEHNR and CDR2 FQNEAQ (reference sequence). The germline V and J ends were trimmed by 5 bases and 6 bases, with 9 bases remaining between them. The CDR3 is 12 residues long. This chain's CDR3 is CASSTPGDTQYF. CDR3 nucleotide sequence: TGTGCCAGCAGCACGCCTGGGGATACGCAGTATTTT.

The rearrangement links TRBV5-3 to TRBJ2-1; tentative D call: TRBD1 (6 bases). TRBV5-3 is given ORF status, its function remaining uncertain. The CDR3 consists of 20 residues. V dropped 0 bases and J dropped 0 bases, with 22 bases sitting between them. The DNA of the CDR3 is TGTGCCAGAAGCTTGGTGGACAGACTTCCAAATTTGAGCTCCTACAATGAGCAGTTCTTC. Protein sequence: CARSLVDRLPNLSSYNEQFF.

The rearrangement uses TRBV27 and TRBJ1-1, with TRBD1 matching over 7 bases. This CDR3 contains 15 residues. Trimming cost V 7 bases and J 5 bases; bases outside gene matches: 13. The germline V gene encodes CDR1 MNHEY and CDR2 SMNVEV (reference sequence). CDR3 DNA: TGTGCCAGCAATTCCCCTCAACAGGGGTTGACTGAAGCTTTCTTT. Translation gives CASNSPQQGLTEAFF.

The rearrangement joins TRBV18 to TRBJ2-2, with D uncertain. The CDR3 loop spans 13 amino acids. Looked up from germline, CDR1 is KGHSH and CDR2 is LQKENI. V shed 3 bases and J shed 8 bases, with 10 bases lying between them. The CDR3 spells CASSPKTTGELFF. DNA for the CDR3: TGTGCCAGCTCACCCAAGACCACTGGGGAGCTGTTTTTT.

In this sample, this clone turned up a few times. This chain uses TRBV5-4 with TRBJ1-2; 8 nucleotides agree with TRBD1. The trim removed 3 bases at V and 1 base at J, leaving 5 bases unmatched. Germline V gene lookup returns CDR1 SGHNT and CDR2 YYREEE (reference sequence). The CDR3 has 15 residues. The CDR3 reads CASSSEGQGNYGYTF. The CDR3 bases are TGTGCCAGCAGCTCAGAAGGACAGGGTAACTATGGCTACACCTTC. Full variable domain (missing parts from reference TRBV5-4 and TRBJ1-2): ETGVTQSPTHLIKTRGQQVTLRCSSQSGHNTVSWYQQALGQGPQFIFQYYREEENGRGNFPPRFSGLQFPNYSSELNVNALELDDSALYLCASSSEGQGNYGYTFGSGTRLTVV.

In DNA, the CDR3 is TGTGCCAGCAGCCCGGAAAGTGAGCGAGAGACCCAGTACTTC. It encodes CASSPESERETQYF. This chain connects TRBV7-9 to TRBJ2-5; D remains unclear. This CDR3 has 14 residues. The V gene lost 5 bases and the J gene lost 4 bases, with 14 bases spanning the gap. The V gene's germline CDR1 is SEHNR and CDR2 FQNEAQ (reference sequence).

This clone was seen more than once but under ten times. V usage is TRBV7-6 and J usage is TRBJ2-3, with 9 bases that match TRBD1. The junction had 2 bases not matched to a gene; V was cut back by 4 bases and J by 3 bases. The germline V gene has CDR1 SGHVS and CDR2 FNYEAQ. The CDR3 is made up of 14 amino acids. CDR3 DNA: TGTGCCAGCAGCTACAGGGGGCCTACAGATACGCAGTATTTT. Translated, it gives CASSYRGPTDTQYF.

This clone has only a few counts. This sequence joins TRBV7-9 and TRBJ1-2; TRBD1 might be the D (6 bases). Germline V gene data show CDR1 as SEHNR and CDR2 as FQNEAQ (reference sequence). The CDR3 contains 17 residues. Trimming removed 5 bases from V and 0 bases from J, with 19 bases in between. The CDR3 coding sequence is TGTGCCAGCAGCCCGGTGGTAGGGGGACCAGCTAACTATGGCTACACCTTC. Translating it yields CASSPVVGGPANYGYTF.

The rearrangement joins TRBV19 to TRBJ2-7; 8 bases agree with TRBD2. Germline CDR1 reads LNHDA; CDR2 reads SQIVND (reference sequence). V was pared by 7 bases and J by 1 base, with 6 bases of the junction left unmatched. The CDR3 sequence is 14 residues long. CDR3: CASNSGGVSYEQYF. In DNA form, the CDR3 reads TGTGCCAGTAACTCGGGAGGGGTTTCCTACGAGCAGTACTTC.

V and J are TRBV11-2 and TRBJ2-1; D unresolved. Germline V CDR1 and CDR2: SGHAT, FQNNGV. This CDR3 region has 12 residues. Trimming cost V 1 base and J 7 bases, with 5 bases left between them. The CDR3 protein is CASSLGFNEQFF. CDR3 bases: TGTGCCAGCAGCTTAGGGTTTAATGAGCAGTTCTTC.

This chain links TRBV11-2 with TRBJ2-1; either TRBD1 or TRBD2 may fit D (6 bases each). Germline values: CDR1 SGHAT, CDR2 FQNNGV. V was pared by 3 bases and J by 8 bases, with 14 bases between. This CDR3 has 14 amino acids. As DNA, the CDR3 is TGTGCCAGCAGCTTTGAGCGGAGGGGGGATGAGCAGTTCTTC. Its protein is CASSFERRGDEQFF.

The CDR3 protein is CASSLVVSSYEQYF. CDR3 nucleotide sequence: TGTGCCAGCAGCTTAGTAGTCAGCTCCTACGAGCAGTACTTC. The chain uses TRBV7-9 and TRBJ2-7, with D unclear. Germline CDR1 SEHNR, CDR2 FQNEAQ (reference sequence). The CDR3 is made up of 14 amino acids. Trimming took off 1 base at V and 0 bases at J, with 7 bases between the two ends. Full variable domain (remainder filled in from reference TRBV7-9 and TRBJ2-7): DTGVSQNPRHKITKRGQNVTFRCDPISEHNRLYWYRQTLGQGPEFLTYFQNEAQLEKSRLLSDRFSAERPKGSFSTLEIQRTEQGDSAMYLCASSLVVSSYEQYFGPGTRLTVT.